The next 28 T cell receptor delta chains were all read from a single sample in a study of γδ T cells in repeated Plasmodium falciparum infection. TCRdb called clones anew from the multiplex PCR reads with CATT. The sample includes around 50,000 delta-chain clones, about 2% seen only once; the top ten take about 24%. Gammadelta T cells were flow-sorted from PBMC into Vgamma9/Vdelta2+ and Vdelta2-negative populations for bulk analysis. Sequenced: gamma-delta T cells from blood. Receptors were obtained from a pool of human donors (malaria-infected and uninfected, not separated).

The sample holds a few counts of this clone. The amino acid sequence in TCRdb belongs to a much larger clone and departs from this DNA's translation at residue 12, likely a sequencing read error; the sequence shown is translated from the DNA. The genes are TRDV2 and TRDJ1; TRDD3 aligns across 12 bases. Here the J gene came from matching the DNA to germline, since TCRdb omits it. V shed 1 base and J 0 bases; nucleotides not matched to a gene: 17. The CDR3 covers 21 residues. Per the germline V gene, CDR1 is GEAIGNYY and CDR2 is EKD. This CDR3 reads CACDTLLLGDTVLDNTDKLIF. The CDR3 DNA is TGTGCCTGTGACACTCTTTTACTGGGGGATACTGTCCTCGACAACACCGATAAACTCATCTTT.

This clone appeared many times. A read error is likely here: a far larger clone is one base away. The identical CDR3 is also encoded by other nucleotide sequences in the sample. The chain couples TRDV2 to TRDJ1, with 9 bases lining up with TRDD3. The CDR3 loop spans 19 amino acids. Germline loops: CDR1 GEAIGNYY, CDR2 EKD. The CDR3 sequence is CACDTLSPTGGRYTDKLIF. DNA for the CDR3: TGTGCCTGTGACACTTTGAGCCCCACTGGGGGACGGTACACCGATAAGCTCATCTTT.

Only a few counts were recorded for this clone. TCRdb assigns this DNA the protein of a much larger clone, which departs from its translation at residue 3; this likely reflects a read error, and the protein shown comes from translating the DNA. The chain employs TRDV1 and TRDJ1; the match to TRDD3 covers 11 bases. As TCRdb names no J gene, one was assigned here on the basis of a DNA match to germline. Germline V lookup: CDR1 TSWWSYY, CDR2 QGS. CDR3 size: 23 residues. CDR3 in DNA: TGTGCTTTTGGCCTCCGAGGACTTCCCACAACGCCGTACTGGGGGATAGGACACGATAAACTCATCTTT. This codes for CAFGLRGLPTTPYWGIGHDKLIF.

In this sample, this clone turned up many times. Given a far larger clone just one base away, this is likely a sequencing read error. The same CDR3 arises from other DNA sequences in this sample as well. The chain combines TRDV1 with TRDJ1; the match to TRDD3 covers 10 bases. Germline V lookup: CDR1 TSWWSYY, CDR2 QGS. J was trimmed by 0 bases and V by 3 bases; bases with no gene match: 22. The CDR3 runs 22 residues. CDR3 amino acids: CALGERTFYWGMIREYTDKLIF. CDR3 sequence (DNA): TGTGCTCTTGGGGAGCGAACTTTCTACTGGGGGATGATAAGAGAGTACACCGATAAACTCATCTTT.

Comments on this clone: It is likely a read error: a sequence one base away is far more abundant. Additional DNA sequences in this sample encode the identical CDR3. The rearrangement uses TRDV1 and TRDJ1, with 10 bases aligning to TRDD3. Because TCRdb records no J gene, it was assigned here through a match of the DNA to germline. After removal of 4 bases from V and 1 base from J, the junction contained 27 bases not matched to a gene. CDR3 length: 23 residues. Germline CDR1 TSWWSYY, CDR2 QGS. CDR3 in amino acids: CALGVDVFLPGGYAGIGTDKLIF. CDR3 coding DNA: TGTGCTCTTGGGGTTGATGTCTTCCTACCGGGGGGATACGCGGGCATCGGCACCGATAAACTCATCTTT.

A few counts support this clone. TCRdb assigns this DNA the protein of a much larger clone, which departs from its translation at residue 13; this likely reflects a read error, and the protein shown comes from translating the DNA. This sequence joins TRDV1 and TRDJ1; 9 nucleotides match TRDD3. TCRdb does not report a J gene; here it was assigned by matching the DNA to germline references. This CDR3 region has 25 residues. V was clipped by 2 bases and J by 0 bases; unmatched bases: 31. Germline lookup yields CDR1 TSWWSYY and CDR2 QGS. The CDR3 bases are TGTGCTCTTGGGGAATCACACTTCTTCTTCCCCTCCTCTCTGGGGGATTCGGGTTACACCGATAAACTCATCTTT. Translated: CALGESHFFFPSSLGDSGYTDKLIF.

In this sample, this clone turned up many times. J is TRDJ3 and V is TRDV2; TRDD3 aligns across 8 bases. CDR3 size: 21 residues. Germline-derived CDR1 and CDR2 are GEAIGNYY and EKD. Germline trimming cut 6 bases from V and 0 bases from J; bases unmatched to any gene: 18. The CDR3 loop reads CACMSVVGDPKSSWDTRQMFF. CDR3 sequence (DNA): TGTGCCTGTATGTCGGTGGTGGGGGATCCGAAAAGCTCCTGGGACACCCGACAGATGTTTTTC.

In the case of this clone: The protein held in TCRdb is that of a much larger clone and does not match this DNA's translation at residue 5, likely because of a read error; the protein shown is translated from the DNA. This rearrangement joins TRDV1 to TRDJ1, with TRDD3 matching 10 bases. TCRdb offers no J gene call, so here the DNA was matched to germline to obtain one. Losses at the gene ends were 4 bases for V and 3 bases for J; bases not matched to a gene: 20. The CDR3 spans 20 residues. CDR1 and CDR2 (germline): TSWWSYY, QGS. As DNA, the CDR3 is TGTGCTCTTGGGGTACTAGTCTTCTGGAACTACTGGGGGATCCCCGATAAACTCATCTTT. Its protein is CALGVLVFWNYWGIPDKLIF.

This clone occurred a few times. With only one base between it and a far larger clone, this is likely a read error. Other DNA variants within this sample encode the same CDR3. The chain combines TRDV1 with TRDJ1, with TRDD3 matching 13 bases. Germline-derived CDR1 and CDR2 are TSWWSYY and QGS. CDR3 length equals 17 residues. This CDR3 reads CALGVLLGDTFPYKLIF. The CDR3 DNA is TGTGCCCTTGGGGTTCTACTGGGGGATACGTTTCCGTATAAACTCATCTTT.

This clone has ten or more counts. TCRdb's listed protein matches a much larger clone and diverges from this DNA's translation at residue 11, likely through a read error; the protein shown comes from the DNA. The chain recombines TRDV1 with TRDJ1, with TRDD3 identical over 9 bases. CDR3 length equals 23 residues. Germline V gives CDR1 TSWWSYY, CDR2 QGS. The V segment lost 0 bases and the J segment 0 bases; nucleotides outside the gene matches: 23. The chain's CDR3 is CALGELSFPTARLLGENTDKLIF. The CDR3 bases are TGTGCTCTTGGGGAACTAAGCTTCCCTACGGCACGTCTACTGGGGGAAAACACCGATAAACTCATCTTT.

With regard to this clone: This sequence is one base from a far larger clone and is likely a read error. This sample includes further DNA sequences coding for the same CDR3. The chain joins TRDV3 to TRDJ1; 12 nucleotides match TRDD3. The J gene, not given by TCRdb, was assigned here from a germline match of the nucleotide sequence. Germline-derived CDR1 and CDR2 are TVYSNPD and GDNSRS (reference sequence). The CDR3 is 23 amino acids. The CDR3 protein is CAFRLYPTLKHWGIPKYTDKLIF. Here the CDR3 DNA reads TGTGCCTTTAGGCTGTACCCTACGCTGAAACACTGGGGGATACCGAAGTACACTGATAAACTCATCTTT.

Ten or more counts support this clone. Translating this DNA gives a protein that differs at residue 17 from the TCRdb one, which belongs to a much larger clone; a read error is likely, and the protein shown is this translation. The CDR3, as DNA: TGTGCTCTTGGGGAACACATCTACGTGAGGTGGGGGAGAGTCGATAAATTCATCTTT. It yields the protein CALGEHIYVRWGRVDKFIF. The chain combines TRDV1 with TRDJ1; 7 bases map to TRDD3. This CDR3 is 19 amino acids long. The germline gives CDR1 TSWWSYY, CDR2 QGS.

This clone was detected ten times or more. The chain uses TRDV1 and TRDJ3; 9 positions match TRDD2. Germline CDR1 reads TSWWSYY; CDR2 reads QGS. Losses at the gene ends were 3 bases for V and 0 bases for J; bases not matched to a gene: 18. The CDR3 length is 23 residues. The CDR3 loop reads CALGEYLPTYFWGFSWDTRQMFF. In nucleotides, the CDR3 is TGTGCTCTTGGGGAGTACCTTCCTACGTACTTCTGGGGATTCTCCTGGGACACCCGACAGATGTTTTTC.

This clone was detected a few times. The protein in TCRdb stems from a much larger clone and differs at residue 3 from this DNA's translation, likely a read error; here the protein is translated from the DNA. The gene calls are TRDV1 and TRDJ1; D may correspond to TRDD2 or TRDD3 (6 bases each). No J gene is reported in TCRdb; it was inferred here by comparing the DNA with germline. The CDR3 runs to 22 residues. Germline CDR1 is TSWWSYY and CDR2 is QGS. The CDR3 DNA is TGTGCTCCTGGGGAACTCTCGGCCTTCCGGTTCTGGTTGGGTGTAAACACCGATAAACTCATCTTT. Protein sequence: CAPGELSAFRFWLGVNTDKLIF.

Regarding this clone: This likely traces to a read error, being one base from a far larger clone. Other DNA sequences in the sample encode the same CDR3. V and J are TRDV1 and TRDJ1; D uncertain. The CDR3 totals 13 residues. Germline assignment: CDR1 TSWWSYY and CDR2 QGS. Trimming took 3 bases from V and 3 from J, leaving 8 bases between them. The CDR3 sequence is CALGEFPADKLIF. The CDR3 coding sequence is TGTGCTCTTGGGGAGTTTCCGGCCGATAAACTCATCTTT.

This clone appeared a few times. The TCRdb record carries a much larger clone's protein, which differs from this DNA's translation at residue 13; a read error is the likely cause, and the protein listed here is the DNA translation. The CDR3 sequence is CAYGTPTSLGGGYKLIF. CDR3 sequence (DNA): TGTGCTTATGGAACTCCTACGAGCCTGGGAGGGGGCTATAAACTCATCTTT. The chain links TRAV38-2/DV8 to TRDJ1, with D perhaps TRDD2 (6 bases). Per germline, CDR1 TSESDYY and CDR2 QEAYKQQN. The CDR3 consists of 17 residues. Trimming left V 7 bases short and J 6 bases short, with 28 bases between.

There are many counts of this clone. This DNA's translation differs at residue 15 from TCRdb's protein, which comes from a much larger clone; a read error is likely, and the protein shown is translated from the DNA. No J gene was called, and the V gene is TRDV2. Germline V gene sequence: CDR1 GEAIGNYY, CDR2 EKD. This CDR3 is 17 amino acids long. CDR3 in amino acids: CACDTVASDPYTDKPIF. The CDR3 coding sequence is TGTGCCTGTGACACCGTCGCCAGTGACCCGTACACCGATAAACCCATCTTT.

Comment on this clone: It is likely a read error: a sequence one base away is far more abundant. Distinct nucleotide sequences in the sample also encode this CDR3. The rearrangement links TRDV3 to TRDJ1; 10 bases are a match to TRDD3. No J gene was available from TCRdb, and it was assigned here by a germline match of the DNA. Unmatched junction bases numbered 26, after V lost 1 base and J lost 3 bases. This CDR3 contains 21 residues. Germline CDR1 and CDR2: TVYSNPD and GDNSRS (reference sequence). The CDR3 DNA reads as TGTGCCTTTATAATTAACCCTCGATACATCGGGGGATACGCTGTAGCCGATAAACTCATCTTT. As protein: CAFIINPRYIGGYAVADKLIF.

This clone was seen only a few times. The protein recorded in TCRdb matches a much larger clone and deviates from this DNA's translation at residue 11, suggesting a read error; the protein here is obtained by translating the DNA. The chain has TRDV1 and TRDJ1; 9 nucleotides line up with TRDD3. TCRdb supplies no J gene; here it was assigned by aligning the nucleotide sequence to germline. This CDR3 has 15 residues. The trim removed 3 bases at V and 7 bases at J, leaving 9 bases unmatched. CDR1 is TSWWSYY, CDR2 QGS, per germline. The CDR3 reads CALGEVLGDTAKLIF. Written as DNA, the CDR3 is TGTGCTCTTGGGGAGGTACTGGGGGACACTGCTAAACTCATCTTT.

This clone was seen ten or more times. V usage is TRDV1 and J usage is TRDJ1; 12 nucleotides align to TRDD3. CDR1 and CDR2 (germline): TSWWSYY, QGS. The CDR3 runs 25 residues. J lost 1 base, V lost 4 bases, and 31 bases had no gene match. CDR3 coding DNA: TGTGCTCTTGGGGTAAAGGGTTCCTACGTTGCTCCTGGGGGATACGCAAAAATGTGCACCGATAAACTCATCTTT. This encodes CALGVKGSYVAPGGYAKMCTDKLIF.

This clone was found a few times. This likely came from a read error, as a far larger clone is one base away. This specimen includes other DNA sequences encoding the same CDR3. The V gene reported is TRDV3; the J gene is uncalled; TRDD3, the D gene given by the table, was not confirmed from the DNA. This CDR3 has 13 amino acids. Germline V gene data show CDR1 as TVYSNPD and CDR2 as GDNSRS (reference sequence). The CDR3 loop is CALSTGGYDKLIF. The CDR3 region has the DNA TGTGCCTTAAGTACTGGGGGATACGATAAACTCATCTTC.

This clone was seen at least ten times. TCRdb's protein, taken from a much larger clone, differs from this DNA's translation at residue 12, likely owing to a read error; the protein displayed comes from the DNA. The chain has TRDV1 and TRDJ1; D remains unclear. TCRdb records no J gene; here it was assigned by comparing the DNA to germline. Germline V gene sequence: CDR1 TSWWSYY, CDR2 QGS. This CDR3 has 18 residues. V dropped 1 base and J dropped 5 bases, with 23 bases sitting between them. The DNA for the CDR3 is TGTGCTCTTGGGGAACCCGGTCCGCATAACCGAGCTTGGGATAAACTCATCTTT. Translated: CALGEPGPHNRAWDKLIF.

Points on this clone: This probably arose from a read error, given a far larger clone one base away. Other DNA sequences in this sample translate to the same CDR3. The V gene corresponds to TRDV1; no J gene was called; the listed D gene, TRDD3, was not tested against the DNA. The CDR3 consists of 21 residues. CDR1 and CDR2 (germline): TSWWSYY, QGS. CDR3 amino acids: CALGEPFLRGLLHPYTDKLIF. As DNA, the CDR3 is TGTGCTCTTGGGGAACCTTTCCTACGTGGTTTGCTGCACCCTTACACCGATAAACTCATTTTT.

This clone has only a few counts. The TCRdb record carries a much larger clone's protein, which differs from this DNA's translation at residue 22; a read error is the likely cause, and the protein listed here is the DNA translation. The rearrangement uses TRDV1 and TRDJ1; D is perhaps TRDD3 (6 bases). No J gene was available from TCRdb, and it was assigned here by a germline match of the DNA. The germline V gene encodes CDR1 TSWWSYY and CDR2 QGS. This CDR3 contains 25 residues. The CDR3 DNA is TGTGCTCTTGGGGAACCCTATCTCCCCTTTCGATACGGGGTGGGGACCTTACGGTACACCGATGAACTCATCTTT. Translating gives CALGEPYLPFRYGVGTLRYTDELIF.

Concerning this clone itself: The TCRdb protein comes from a much larger clone and disagrees with this DNA's translation at residue 19, likely due to a read error; the protein given here is derived from the DNA. The rearrangement links TRDV1 to TRDJ1; TRDD3 aligns across 11 bases. TCRdb is silent on the J gene; assignment here came from matching the DNA to germline. V lost 3 bases, J lost 0 bases, and 33 bases stayed unmatched. The CDR3 extends over 26 amino acids. In germline, CDR1 is TSWWSYY, CDR2 QGS. The CDR3 is CALGESFTFLQAPYWGIDLNTDKLIF. Written as DNA, the CDR3 is TGTGCTCTTGGGGAGTCTTTTACCTTCCTACAAGCCCCATACTGGGGGATAGACCTGAACACCGATAAACTCATCTTT.

As to this clone: TCRdb attributes to this sequence the protein of a much larger clone, which differs from the DNA translation at residue 10; a read error is likely, and the protein displayed is translated from the DNA. Other DNA sequences in the sample encode the same CDR3. This chain uses TRDV1 with TRDJ1; 12 bases match TRDD3. TCRdb gives no J gene; it was assigned here by matching the DNA to germline. The J segment lost 0 bases and the V segment lost 0 bases, leaving 17 bases of the junction unmatched. This CDR3 spans 22 amino acids. Germline V gene data show CDR1 as TSWWSYY and CDR2 as QGS. DNA of the CDR3: TGTGCTCTTGGGGAACTCTGCCCCCATCCACTGGGGGATACCATATACACCGATAAACTCATCTTT. Translating it yields CALGELCPHPLGDTIYTDKLIF.

The table lists this clone with a few counts. For this DNA, TCRdb reports the protein of a much larger clone, which diverges at residue 3, most likely from a read error; the protein presented here is translated directly from the DNA. J is TRDJ1 and V is TRDV3; 13 bases match TRDD3. Germline V lookup: CDR1 TVYSNPD, CDR2 GDNSRS (reference sequence). Germline trimming cut 4 bases from V and 11 bases from J; bases unmatched to any gene: 22. There are 17 residues in the CDR3. CDR3 DNA sequence: TGTGCCTCTCACCGGTACTGGGGGATACGTCCAAATAGGTGGCTCATCTTT. This gives the protein CASHRYWGIRPNRWLIF. The variable domain in full, completed from reference TRDV3 and TRDJ1, reads CDKVTQSSPDQTVASGSEVVLLCTYDTVYSNPDLFWYRIRPDYSFQFVFYGDNSRSEGADFTQGRFSVKHILTQKAFHLVISPVRTEDSATYYCASHRYWGIRPNRWLIFGKGTRVTVEP.

Of note for this clone: For this DNA, TCRdb reports the protein of a much larger clone, which diverges at residue 19, most likely from a read error; the protein presented here is translated directly from the DNA. The rearrangement links TRDV3 to TRDJ1; no clear D gene. Germline CDR1 TVYSNPD, CDR2 GDNSRS (reference sequence). CDR3 size: 23 residues. The chain's CDR3 is CARRELQPYPIPLKAPYTNKLIF. The CDR3 DNA reads TGTGCCAGACGAGAACTGCAGCCTTACCCCATCCCCCTCAAAGCCCCGTACACCAATAAACTCATCTTT. Together with reference TRDV3 and TRDJ1, the CDR3 gives the full variable domain: CDKVTQSSPDQTVASGSEVVLLCTYDTVYSNPDLFWYRIRPDYSFQFVFYGDNSRSEGADFTQGRFSVKHILTQKAFHLVISPVRTEDSATYYCARRELQPYPIPLKAPYTNKLIFGKGTRVTVEP.